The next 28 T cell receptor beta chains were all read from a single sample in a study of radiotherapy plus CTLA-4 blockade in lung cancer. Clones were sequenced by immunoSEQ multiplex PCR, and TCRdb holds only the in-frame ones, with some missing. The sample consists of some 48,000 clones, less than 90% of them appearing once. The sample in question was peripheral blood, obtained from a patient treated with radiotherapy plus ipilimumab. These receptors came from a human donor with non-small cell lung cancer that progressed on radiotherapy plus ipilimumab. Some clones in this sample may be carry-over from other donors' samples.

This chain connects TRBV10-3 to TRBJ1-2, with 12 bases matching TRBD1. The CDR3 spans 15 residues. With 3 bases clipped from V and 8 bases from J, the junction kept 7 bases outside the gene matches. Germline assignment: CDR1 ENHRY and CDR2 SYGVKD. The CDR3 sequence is CAISDPGQGARGYTF. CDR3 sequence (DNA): TGTGCCATCAGTGATCCGGGACAGGGGGCGAGGGGCTACACCTTC.

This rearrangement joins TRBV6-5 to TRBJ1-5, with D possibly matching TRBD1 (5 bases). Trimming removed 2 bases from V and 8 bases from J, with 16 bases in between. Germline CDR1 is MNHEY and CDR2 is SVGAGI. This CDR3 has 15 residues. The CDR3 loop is CASSYHQGLAKPQHF. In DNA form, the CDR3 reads TGTGCCAGCAGTTACCACCAGGGACTAGCTAAGCCCCAGCATTTT.

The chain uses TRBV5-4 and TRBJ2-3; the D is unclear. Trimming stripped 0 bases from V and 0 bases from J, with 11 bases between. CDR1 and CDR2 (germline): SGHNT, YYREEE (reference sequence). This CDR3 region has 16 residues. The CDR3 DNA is TGTGCCAGCAGCTTGGAAGCGACCGGTAGCACAGATACGCAGTATTTT. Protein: CASSLEATGSTDTQYF.

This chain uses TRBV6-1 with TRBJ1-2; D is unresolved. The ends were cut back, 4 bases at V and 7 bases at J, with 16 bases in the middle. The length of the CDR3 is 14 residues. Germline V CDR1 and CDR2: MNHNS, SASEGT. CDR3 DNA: TGTGCCAGCAGTGGCCGAATGGCTCGAGGTGGCTACACCTTC. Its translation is CASSGRMARGGYTF.

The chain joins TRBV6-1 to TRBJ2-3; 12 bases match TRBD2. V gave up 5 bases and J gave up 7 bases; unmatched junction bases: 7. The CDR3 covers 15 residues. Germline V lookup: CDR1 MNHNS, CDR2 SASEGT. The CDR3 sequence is CASSTLAGGLHTQYF. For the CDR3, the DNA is TGTGCCAGCAGTACTCTAGCGGGGGGGCTGCATACGCAGTATTTT.

The CDR3 loop reads CASSESGGVEAFF. CDR3 DNA: TGTGCCAGCAGTGAATCAGGGGGCGTAGAAGCTTTCTTT. The chain links TRBV25-1 to TRBJ1-1; 8 nucleotides match TRBD1. V shed 1 base, J shed 8 bases, and the junction held 3 bases outside the gene matches. Per the germline V gene, CDR1 is MGHDK and CDR2 is SYGVNS. The CDR3 is made up of 13 amino acids.

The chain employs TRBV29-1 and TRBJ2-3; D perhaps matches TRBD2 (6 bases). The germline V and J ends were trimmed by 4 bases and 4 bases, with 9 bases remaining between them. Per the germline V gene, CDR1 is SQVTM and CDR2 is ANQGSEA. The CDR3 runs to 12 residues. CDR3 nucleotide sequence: TGCAGCGTTGTGGAGGGTCCAGATACGCAGTATTTT. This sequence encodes CSVVEGPDTQYF.

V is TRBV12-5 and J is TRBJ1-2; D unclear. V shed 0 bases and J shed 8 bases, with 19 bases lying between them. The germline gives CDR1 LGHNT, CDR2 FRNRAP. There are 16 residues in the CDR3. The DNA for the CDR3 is TGTGCTAGTGGTTTGGTATTGTTGGGCAGGAACCTCGGCTACACCTTC. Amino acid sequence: CASGLVLLGRNLGYTF.

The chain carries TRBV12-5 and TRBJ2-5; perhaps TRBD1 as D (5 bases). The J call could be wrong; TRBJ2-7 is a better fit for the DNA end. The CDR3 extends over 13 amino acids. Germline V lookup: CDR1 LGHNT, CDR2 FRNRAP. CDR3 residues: CASGLDRYYEQYF. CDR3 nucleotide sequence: TGTGCTAGTGGCTTAGACAGATACTACGAGCAGTACTTC.

In nucleotides, the CDR3 is TGTGCCTGGAGCCCGGGGAGAGAACCCGGGGAGCTGTTTTTT. This gives the protein CAWSPGREPGELFF. The rearrangement uses TRBV30 and TRBJ2-2, with TRBD2 as a possible D gene (5 bases). This CDR3 is built from 14 residues. V was shortened by 3 bases and J by 6 bases, with 14 bases between the two germline ends. The germline CDR1 and CDR2 sequences are GTSNPN and SVGIG (reference sequence).

CDR3 in DNA: TGTGCCAGCAGCTTAGCTAGCGGAGAGCAGTACTTC. Translated: CASSLASGEQYF. This chain links TRBV11-1 with TRBJ2-7; possibly TRBD2 for D (6 bases). Trimming cost V 0 bases and J 7 bases, with 7 bases left between them. The CDR3 loop spans 12 amino acids. CDR1 and CDR2 from the germline V gene are SGHAT and FQDESV (reference sequence). Using reference TRBV11-1 and TRBJ2-7 for the parts outside the CDR3, the full variable domain is EAEVAQSPRYKITEKSQAVAFWCDPISGHATLYWYRQILGQGPELLVQFQDESVVDDSQLPKDRFSAERLKGVDSTLKIQPAELGDSAMYLCASSLASGEQYFGPGTRLTVT.

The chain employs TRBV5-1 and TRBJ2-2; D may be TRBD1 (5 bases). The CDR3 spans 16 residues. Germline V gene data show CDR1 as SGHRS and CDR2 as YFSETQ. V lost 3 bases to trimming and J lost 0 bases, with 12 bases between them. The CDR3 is CASSSETVSNTGELFF. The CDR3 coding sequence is TGCGCCAGCAGCTCGGAGACAGTATCGAACACCGGGGAGCTGTTTTTT.

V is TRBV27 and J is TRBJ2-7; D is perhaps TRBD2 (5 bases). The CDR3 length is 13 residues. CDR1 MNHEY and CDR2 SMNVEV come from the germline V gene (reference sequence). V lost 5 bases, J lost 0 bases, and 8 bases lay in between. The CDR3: CASSGSASYEQYF. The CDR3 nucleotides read TGTGCCAGCAGTGGGAGTGCCTCCTACGAGCAGTACTTC.

CDR3 nucleotides: TGTGCCTGGAAGCCCGCCCTAGCGTTATTCGAGCAGTACTTC. This gives the protein CAWKPALALFEQYF. The chain employs TRBV30 and TRBJ2-7, with D possibly being TRBD2 (6 bases). The V end lost 4 bases, the J end lost 6 bases, and 19 bases lay between the germline ends. This CDR3 is 14 amino acids long. Germline V gene sequence: CDR1 GTSNPN, CDR2 SVGIG (reference sequence).

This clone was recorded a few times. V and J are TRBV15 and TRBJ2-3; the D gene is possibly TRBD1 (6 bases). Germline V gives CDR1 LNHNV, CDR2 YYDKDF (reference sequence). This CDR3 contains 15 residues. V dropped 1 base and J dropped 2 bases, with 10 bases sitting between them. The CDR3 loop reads CATSRGQDDTDTQYF. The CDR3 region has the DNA TGTGCCACCAGCAGAGGACAGGACGACACAGATACGCAGTATTTT.

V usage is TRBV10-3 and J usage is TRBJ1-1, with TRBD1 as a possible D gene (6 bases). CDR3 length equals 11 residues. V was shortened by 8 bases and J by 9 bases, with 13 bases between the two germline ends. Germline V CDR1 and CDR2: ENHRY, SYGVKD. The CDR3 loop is CAIGTQGKAFF. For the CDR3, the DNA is TGTGCCATCGGAACACAGGGAAAAGCTTTCTTT.

The CDR3 protein is CARAMRENTEAFF. For the CDR3, the DNA is TGTGCGCGAGCAATGCGCGAGAACACTGAAGCTTTCTTT. The chain links TRBV30 to TRBJ1-1; no definite D call. CDR1 GTSNPN and CDR2 SVGIG come from the germline V gene (reference sequence). This CDR3 has 13 residues.

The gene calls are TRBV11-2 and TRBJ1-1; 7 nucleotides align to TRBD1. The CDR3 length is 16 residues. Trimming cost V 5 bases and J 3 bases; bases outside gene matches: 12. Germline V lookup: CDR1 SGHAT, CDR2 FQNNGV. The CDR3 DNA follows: TGTGCCAGCAGCATAAGTACAGGGGCGGCGGACACTGAAGCTTTCTTT. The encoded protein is CASSISTGAADTEAFF.

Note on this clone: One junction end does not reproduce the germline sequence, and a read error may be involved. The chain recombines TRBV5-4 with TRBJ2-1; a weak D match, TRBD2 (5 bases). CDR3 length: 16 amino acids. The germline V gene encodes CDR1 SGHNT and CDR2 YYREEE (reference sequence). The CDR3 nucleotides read TGCGCCAGCAGCCAAGGTGCGGGCGTCTCCTACAATGAGCAGTTCTTC. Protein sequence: CASSQGAGVSYNEQFF.

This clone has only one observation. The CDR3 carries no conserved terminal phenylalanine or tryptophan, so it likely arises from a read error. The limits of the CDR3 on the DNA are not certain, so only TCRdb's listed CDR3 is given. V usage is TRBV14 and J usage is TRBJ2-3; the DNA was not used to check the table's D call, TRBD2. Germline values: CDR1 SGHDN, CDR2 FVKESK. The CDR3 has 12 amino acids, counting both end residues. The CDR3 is CASSQTSGSLHS.

For the CDR3, the DNA is TGTGCCAGCAGCTTACGTTGGGAGGATACGCAGTATTTT. Translated, it gives CASSLRWEDTQYF. The chain uses TRBV7-3 and TRBJ2-3; D possibly corresponds to TRBD2 (5 bases). V was trimmed by 2 bases and J by 6 bases, leaving 9 bases between them. The germline V gene encodes CDR1 SGHTA and CDR2 FQGTGA. The CDR3 has 13 amino acids.

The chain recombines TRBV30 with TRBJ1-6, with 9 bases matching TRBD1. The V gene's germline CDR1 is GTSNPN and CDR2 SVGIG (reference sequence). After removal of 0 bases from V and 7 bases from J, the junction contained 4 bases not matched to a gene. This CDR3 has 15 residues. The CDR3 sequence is CAWSVGTGRNSPLHF. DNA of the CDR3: TGTGCCTGGAGTGTAGGGACAGGGAGGAATTCACCCCTCCACTTT.

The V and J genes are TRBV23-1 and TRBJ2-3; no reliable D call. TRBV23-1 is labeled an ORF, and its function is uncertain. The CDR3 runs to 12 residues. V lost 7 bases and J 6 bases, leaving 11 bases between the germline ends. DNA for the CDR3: TGCGCCAGCATGGTATCACAGGATACGCAGTATTTT. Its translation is CASMVSQDTQYF.

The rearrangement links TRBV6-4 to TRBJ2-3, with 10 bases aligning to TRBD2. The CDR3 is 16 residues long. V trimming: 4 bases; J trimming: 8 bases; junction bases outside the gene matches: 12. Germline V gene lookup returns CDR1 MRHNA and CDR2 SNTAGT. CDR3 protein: CASSAGGGAGGPTQYF. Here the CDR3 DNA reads TGTGCCAGCAGTGCCGGAGGTGGAGCGGGAGGGCCTACGCAGTATTTT.

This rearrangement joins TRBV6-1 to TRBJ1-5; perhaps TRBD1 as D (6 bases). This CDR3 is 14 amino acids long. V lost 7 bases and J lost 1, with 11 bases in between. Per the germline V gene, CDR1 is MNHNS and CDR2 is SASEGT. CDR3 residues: CASTGTRSNQPQHF. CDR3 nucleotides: TGTGCCAGCACCGGGACACGCAGCAATCAGCCCCAGCATTTT.

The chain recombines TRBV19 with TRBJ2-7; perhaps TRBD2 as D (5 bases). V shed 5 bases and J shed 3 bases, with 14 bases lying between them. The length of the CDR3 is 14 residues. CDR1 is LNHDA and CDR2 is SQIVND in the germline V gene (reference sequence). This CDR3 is CASSSRDGSYEQYF. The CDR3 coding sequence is TGTGCCAGTAGTTCTCGGGATGGCAGCTACGAGCAGTACTTC.

This CDR3 reads CASSSGVSHTF. CDR3 nucleotides: TGTGCCAGCAGTTCGGGAGTATCCCACACCTTC. The J gene is TRBJ1-2, the V gene TRBV27; D not certain. CDR3 length: 11 amino acids. V was shortened by 4 bases and J by 12 bases, with 12 bases between the two germline ends. CDR1 and CDR2 (germline): MNHEY, SMNVEV (reference sequence).

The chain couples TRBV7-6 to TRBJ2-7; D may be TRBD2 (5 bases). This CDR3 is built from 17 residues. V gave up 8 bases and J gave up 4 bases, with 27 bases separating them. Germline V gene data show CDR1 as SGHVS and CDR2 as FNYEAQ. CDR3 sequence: CASGMLFGRGLGYEQYF. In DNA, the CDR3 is TGTGCCAGCGGAATGTTGTTCGGTCGGGGTCTGGGATACGAGCAGTACTTC.